Following are 4 T cell receptor beta chains from one sample sequenced in a study of T-cell reconstitution after alpha-beta-depleted transplantation in children. The TCRbeta library was prepared with unique molecular identifiers. TCRdb analysed the PCR reads with MiXCR anew, one entry per CDR3 protein. This sample has roughly 310,000 distinct CDR3 sequences; approximately 20% occur once, and the top ten carry roughly 9.8%. Sequencing used PBMCs, mostly from graft donor cells, obtained 180 days after TCRalphabeta/CD19-depleted stem cell transplant. The receptors derive from a male patient younger than 18 who had a stem cell transplant for acute lymphoblastic leukemia, so the T cells may come from the graft donor.

This clonotype was recorded a few times. This chain connects TRBV27 to TRBJ2-7, with D perhaps TRBD1 (6 bases). The V gene's germline CDR1 is MNHEY and CDR2 SMNVEV (reference sequence). V was clipped by 3 bases and J by 6 bases, with 18 bases between them. This CDR3 has 15 amino acids. This CDR3 is CASSLGASWVSEQYF. CDR3 nucleotides: TGTGCCAGCAGTTTGGGGGCTAGTTGGGTTTCCGAGCAGTACTTC.

The rearrangement uses TRBV6-5 and TRBJ1-3, with 7 nucleotides matching TRBD1. The CDR3 contains 16 residues. V lost 4 bases to trimming and J lost 0 bases; unmatched junction nucleotides: 6. Germline V gene data show CDR1 as MNHEY and CDR2 as SVGAGI. CDR3 in DNA: TGTGCCAGCAGTTCCCTGACAGGGACCTCTGGAAACACCATATATTTT. Translation: CASSSLTGTSGNTIYF.

The sample holds many counts of this clonotype. The gene calls are TRBV5-1 and TRBJ2-2; D unresolved. Germline CDR1 and CDR2: SGHRS and YFSETQ. V dropped 2 bases and J dropped 3 bases, with 2 bases sitting between them. This CDR3 has 12 amino acids. The CDR3 loop is CASSLHTGELFF. The CDR3 nucleotides are TGCGCCAGCAGCTTACACACCGGGGAGCTGTTTTTT. Complete variable domain (other parts from reference TRBV5-1 and TRBJ2-2): KAGVTQTPRYLIKTRGQQVTLSCSPISGHRSVSWYQQTPGQGLQFLFEYFSETQRNKGNFPGRFSGRQFSNSRSEMNVSTLELGDSALYLCASSLHTGELFFGEGSRLTVL.

This clonotype was seen only once. The chain couples TRBV9 to TRBJ2-7; D may be TRBD2 (6 bases). The CDR3 is 14 residues long. Germline loops: CDR1 SGDLS, CDR2 YYNGEE. V was trimmed by 0 bases and J by 3 bases, leaving 10 bases between them. The CDR3 sequence: CASSVGGTGYEQYF. The CDR3 DNA is TGTGCCAGCAGCGTAGGGGGGACTGGCTACGAGCAGTACTTC.